This TCR beta chain was identified in a study of cytomegalovirus exposure and HLA in healthy donors. Findings and limits, study-wide: Confirmation in vitro established that a few CMV-associated chains were specific for CMV antigens. Productive status was seen about 90% or about 30% of the time for most TCR beta V segments in an earlier analysis.

PCR primers comprised 60 Vbeta and 13 Jbeta primers. Sequenced by immunoSEQ multiplex PCR; TCRdb stores in-frame clones only, minus some. The sample consists of around 68,000 clones, about 70% of them appearing once. CDR3 length equals 14 residues. In germline, CDR1 is SGHDT, CDR2 YYEEEE. V was clipped by 0 bases and J by 10 bases, with 11 bases between them. Notes on this clone: Its cognate antigen is unknown.

The chain employs TRBV5-6 and TRBJ1-6; a possible D gene is TRBD1 (6 bases). Sequencing was performed on PBMCs. The TCR comes from a woman in her 30s in good health and CMV-seronegative. The CDR3: CASSLEGVGSPLHF. For the CDR3, the DNA is TGTGCCAGCAGCTTGGAGGGGGTAGGGTCACCCCTCCACTTT. Full variable domain (rest looked up from reference TRBV5-6 and TRBJ1-6): DAGVTQSPTHLIKTRGQQVTLRCSPKSGHDTVSWYQQALGQGPQFIFQYYEEEERQRGNFPDRFSGHQFPNYSSELNVNALLLGDSALYLCASSLEGVGSPLHFGNGTRLTVT.